A single sample is the source of the 24 T cell receptor beta chains below, sequenced in a study of T cell changes during pregnancy in multiple sclerosis. Produced via immunoSEQ multiplex PCR; TCRdb's table is partial and in-frame only. Among around 110,000 clones, 90% to 95% were seen once, and the ten largest hold roughly 1.4%. The sample was peripheral blood, taken in the third trimester of pregnancy. These receptors were obtained from a female donor with multiple sclerosis, enrolled in a pregnancy study.

A word on this clone: Additional DNA sequences in this sample encode the identical CDR3. This chain joins TRBV29-1 and TRBJ2-3, with D unresolved. V lost 4 bases, J lost 1 base, and 6 bases lay in between. CDR1 is SQVTM and CDR2 is ANQGSEA in the germline V gene. The CDR3 runs to 12 residues. The CDR3 bases are TGCAGCGTTGTGCGCGGCACAGATACGCAGTATTTT. This codes for CSVVRGTDTQYF.

This clone was detected once. As DNA, the CDR3 is TGCGCCAGCAGAATAACAGGGAGCTCTGGGGCCAACGTCCTGACTTTC. Its translation is CASRITGSSGANVLTF. The chain carries TRBV5-1 and TRBJ2-6; D possibly corresponds to TRBD1 (6 bases). Germline CDR1 is SGHRS and CDR2 is YFSETQ. The CDR3 is 16 residues long. Trimming removed 5 bases from V and 0 bases from J, with 12 bases in between.

V is TRBV5-4 and J is TRBJ2-3; D call uncertain. The length of the CDR3 is 15 residues. Looked up from germline, CDR1 is SGHNT and CDR2 is YYREEE (reference sequence). V shed 0 bases and J shed 7 bases, with 15 bases lying between them. The CDR3 DNA is TGTGCCAGCAGCTTGGGGCAGGCGCCGAGAAATACGCAGTATTTT. Its protein product is CASSLGQAPRNTQYF.

The chain has TRBV5-4 and TRBJ2-3, with 9 nucleotides matching TRBD2. Trimming at V came to 4 bases and at J to 2 bases, leaving 5 bases not matched to a gene. Germline V gives CDR1 SGHNT, CDR2 YYREEE (reference sequence). CDR3 length: 15 residues. The CDR3 here is CASSSIAGDTDTQYF. The CDR3 region has the DNA TGTGCCAGCAGCAGCATAGCGGGAGACACAGATACGCAGTATTTT.

Only a few counts were recorded for this clone. The genes are TRBV5-6 and TRBJ2-7; D ambiguous. The V and J ends lost 0 bases and 0 bases respectively, with 7 bases between them. The CDR3 loop spans 14 amino acids. Germline CDR1 and CDR2: SGHDT and YYEEEE. The CDR3 region is CASSLARSSYEQYF. DNA for the CDR3: TGTGCCAGCAGCTTGGCCCGGAGCTCCTACGAGCAGTACTTC.

The chain combines TRBV27 with TRBJ2-1, with TRBD2 matching 12 bases. V shed 5 bases and J 6 bases; nucleotides not matched to a gene: 11. The V gene's germline CDR1 is MNHEY and CDR2 SMNVEV (reference sequence). The CDR3 loop spans 17 amino acids. CDR3 in DNA: TGTGCCAGCAGTCCCCGGGAAGGACTAGCGGGAAGCAATGAGCAGTTCTTC. It specifies CASSPREGLAGSNEQFF.

The rearrangement joins TRBV7-9 to TRBJ2-7, with 9 bases that match TRBD2. The CDR3 is 16 residues long. Germline V gene data show CDR1 as SEHNR and CDR2 as FQNEAQ (reference sequence). V lost 2 bases to trimming and J lost 2 bases; unmatched junction nucleotides: 7. CDR3 amino acids: CASSLYLAGVTYEQYF. The CDR3 DNA follows: TGTGCCAGCAGCTTATATTTAGCGGGAGTTACCTACGAGCAGTACTTC. Combining the CDR3 with reference TRBV7-9 and TRBJ2-7 gives the whole variable domain DTGVSQNPRHKITKRGQNVTFRCDPISEHNRLYWYRQTLGQGPEFLTYFQNEAQLEKSRLLSDRFSAERPKGSFSTLEIQRTEQGDSAMYLCASSLYLAGVTYEQYFGPGTRLTVT.

The chain is built from TRBV30 and TRBJ1-4; 8 nucleotides align to TRBD1. Germline trimming cut 3 bases from V and 8 bases from J; bases unmatched to any gene: 5. This CDR3 is 13 amino acids long. Germline lookup yields CDR1 GTSNPN and CDR2 SVGIG (reference sequence). CDR3 protein: CAWSIRGQEKLFF. The CDR3 nucleotides read TGTGCCTGGAGCATCAGGGGGCAAGAAAAACTGTTTTTT.

The chain recombines TRBV7-9 with TRBJ1-4; D ambiguous. Trimming cost V 4 bases and J 0 bases, with 12 bases left between them. The CDR3 has 16 amino acids. The germline V gene has CDR1 SEHNR and CDR2 FQNEAQ (reference sequence). The CDR3 here is CASSSPWPATNEKLFF. For the CDR3, the DNA is TGTGCCAGCAGCTCCCCCTGGCCTGCAACTAATGAAAAACTGTTTTTT.

V usage is TRBV5-1 and J usage is TRBJ1-1; possible D gene TRBD1, 5 bases. This CDR3 is 16 amino acids long. Trimming removed 4 bases from V and 7 bases from J, with 23 bases in between. CDR1 SGHRS and CDR2 YFSETQ come from the germline V gene. This CDR3 is CASSPKFQTVQVEAFF. The CDR3 DNA sequence: TGCGCCAGCAGCCCGAAATTCCAGACAGTACAAGTTGAAGCTTTCTTT.

V gene TRBV19 combines with J gene TRBJ1-4; D call uncertain. This CDR3 is built from 14 residues. V was pared by 3 bases and J by 3 bases, with 8 bases between. The germline V gene has CDR1 LNHDA and CDR2 SQIVND (reference sequence). The CDR3 spells CASSIGSANEKLFF. The CDR3, as DNA: TGTGCCAGTAGTATCGGTAGCGCTAATGAAAAACTGTTTTTT.

The V and J genes are TRBV10-3 and TRBJ2-1; the D gene is possibly TRBD1 (5 bases). CDR3 length equals 14 residues. Germline lookup yields CDR1 ENHRY and CDR2 SYGVKD. With 3 bases removed from V and 7 bases from J, the gap between germline ends came to 13 bases. The CDR3 bases are TGTGCCATCAGTGACAGGGCCACAAGGAATGAGCAGTTCTTC. It is translated as CAISDRATRNEQFF.

The CDR3: CASRGTSGGHNEQFF. CDR3 bases: TGTGCCAGCAGGGGGACTAGCGGGGGACACAATGAGCAGTTCTTC. The gene calls are TRBV11-2 and TRBJ2-1; 14 bases align to TRBD2. V gave up 6 bases and J gave up 5 bases; unmatched junction bases: 3. Germline V CDR1 and CDR2: SGHAT, FQNNGV. CDR3 length equals 15 residues. Combining the CDR3 with reference TRBV11-2 and TRBJ2-1 gives the whole variable domain EAGVAQSPRYKIIEKRQSVAFWCNPISGHATLYWYQQILGQGPKLLIQFQNNGVVDDSQLPKDRFSAERLKGVDSTLKIQPAKLEDSAVYLCASRGTSGGHNEQFFGPGTRLTVL.

The rearrangement joins TRBV18 to TRBJ1-2, with a tentative D call TRBD1 (6 bases). The CDR3 extends over 14 amino acids. CDR1 KGHSH and CDR2 LQKENI come from the germline V gene. V was trimmed by 6 bases and J by 6 bases, leaving 17 bases between them. CDR3 protein: CASSGAGWNDGYTF. CDR3 nucleotide sequence: TGTGCCAGCTCGGGGGCAGGGTGGAACGATGGCTACACCTTC.

This sequence joins TRBV19 and TRBJ2-2; D is ambiguous. CDR3 length equals 15 residues. V lost 5 bases and J 0 bases, leaving 10 bases between the germline ends. CDR1 and CDR2 (germline): LNHDA, SQIVND (reference sequence). The chain's CDR3 is CASSPQAANTGELFF. The DNA for the CDR3 is TGTGCCAGTAGTCCCCAGGCCGCGAACACCGGGGAGCTGTTTTTT.

This sequence joins TRBV7-6 and TRBJ2-7; D might be TRBD2 (5 bases). In germline, CDR1 is SGHVS, CDR2 FNYEAQ. V lost 1 base and J lost 2, with 15 bases in between. This CDR3 contains 16 residues. CDR3 in DNA: TGTGCCAGCAGCTTAGGGACTGGCAATAACCCCTACGAGCAGTACTTC. Protein sequence: CASSLGTGNNPYEQYF.

The chain carries TRBV18 and TRBJ1-4; TRBD1 matches at 8 bases. Trimming removed 3 bases from V and 5 bases from J; junction bases left unmatched: 5. Looked up from germline, CDR1 is KGHSH and CDR2 is LQKENI. CDR3 length: 15 amino acids. The CDR3 sequence is CASSPTGTGNEKLFF. The CDR3 DNA sequence: TGTGCCAGCTCACCGACCGGGACAGGAAATGAAAAACTGTTTTTT.

The chain uses TRBV5-1 and TRBJ2-2; 14 nucleotides match TRBD2. Per germline, CDR1 SGHRS and CDR2 YFSETQ. Trimming removed 0 bases from V and 5 bases from J; junction bases left unmatched: 3. The CDR3 has 17 amino acids. CDR3 nucleotides: TGCGCCAGCAGCTTGGTCGGGACTAGCGGGAGTACCGGGGAGCTGTTTTTT. Translating gives CASSLVGTSGSTGELFF.

This clone was seen a single time. The CDR3 loop is CASRRGSGLAGMSSYNEQFF. The CDR3 DNA follows: TGCGCCAGCAGACGAGGATCGGGACTAGCGGGGATGAGCTCCTACAATGAGCAGTTCTTC. The chain joins TRBV5-1 to TRBJ2-1; 13 bases line up with TRBD2. CDR3 length equals 20 residues. Trimming took 5 bases from V and 0 from J; bases not matched to a gene: 14. The germline gives CDR1 SGHRS, CDR2 YFSETQ.

This chain connects TRBV6-4 to TRBJ1-1; tentative D call: TRBD1 (5 bases). From germline, CDR1 is MRHNA and CDR2 SNTAGT. There are 15 residues in the CDR3. V lost 5 bases, J lost 3 bases, and 16 bases lay in between. Here the CDR3 reads CASSTPAGRYTEAFF. CDR3 DNA: TGTGCCAGCAGTACCCCCGCAGGGAGGTACACTGAAGCTTTCTTT.

The genes are TRBV5-1 and TRBJ2-2, with TRBD1 identical over 8 bases. V lost 0 bases and J lost 4; bases outside the gene matches: 5. Per the germline V gene, CDR1 is SGHRS and CDR2 is YFSETQ. The CDR3 extends over 16 amino acids. In nucleotides, the CDR3 is TGCGCCAGCAGCTTGGGAGACAGGGGTGGCACCGGGGAGCTGTTTTTT. It specifies CASSLGDRGGTGELFF.

The chain is built from TRBV5-1 and TRBJ2-7, with D possibly TRBD2 on 5 matching bases. Germline-derived CDR1 and CDR2 are SGHRS and YFSETQ. This CDR3 has 14 residues. Trimming took off 0 bases at V and 6 bases at J, with 13 bases between the two ends. The CDR3 spells CASSLAVGAREQYF. For the CDR3, the DNA is TGCGCCAGCAGCTTGGCCGTGGGAGCACGCGAGCAGTACTTC.

The chain couples TRBV27 to TRBJ2-1; 7 positions match TRBD1. This CDR3 comprises 17 residues. The J segment lost 0 bases and the V segment lost 3 bases, leaving 8 bases of the junction unmatched. Germline CDR1 is MNHEY and CDR2 is SMNVEV (reference sequence). CDR3 sequence (DNA): TGTGCCAGCAGTTTTAACAGGGGTCCCAGCTCCTACAATGAGCAGTTCTTC. Translating gives CASSFNRGPSSYNEQFF.

V usage is TRBV4-1 and J usage is TRBJ1-1; 7 bases agree with TRBD1. This CDR3 has 20 residues. V was clipped by 1 base and J by 0 bases; unmatched bases: 17. CDR1 is MGHRA, CDR2 YSYEKL, per germline. CDR3 DNA: TGCGCCAGCAGCCAAGGACTTTTCGGCGATACAGGGGCTTTGAACACTGAAGCTTTCTTT. Residues: CASSQGLFGDTGALNTEAFF.